Listed below are T cell receptor beta chains from one sample, sequenced in a study of beta chain features in type 1 diabetes. The assay was immunoSEQ multiplex PCR, and TCRdb's table has in-frame clones only and misses some. Here the sample spans 250,000 to 350,000 clones, 9.5% to 11% being singletons. Sequenced material: naive CD4+ T cells from blood. The receptors come from a woman between 25 and 40 years old in good health. The CDR3 runs from the conserved cysteine through the conserved F or W. D genes are given only for firm matches. The listing skips clone size in some rows; elsewhere it reads once, few, many or a size class.

size: NA
V: TRBV5-4
J: TRBJ1-2
D: NA
CDR3: CASSFRREDYGYTF
DNA: TGTGCCAGCAGCTTTCGAAGGGAGGACTATGGCTACACCTTC

size: NA
V: TRBV9
J: TRBJ2-1
D: TRBD2
CDR3: CASSVVSGRSGEQFF
DNA: TGTGCCAGCAGCGTAGTTAGCGGGAGATCCGGTGAGCAGTTCTTC

size: NA
V: TRBV4-2
J: TRBJ2-1
D: TRBD1
CDR3: CASSQAPGQGLYEQFF
DNA: TGTGCCAGCAGCCAGGCTCCGGGACAGGGTCTCTATGAGCAGTTCTTC

size: few
V: TRBV18
J: TRBJ2-7
D: TRBD2
CDR3: CASSPPGLAYEQYF
DNA: TGTGCCAGCTCCCCACCGGGACTAGCCTACGAGCAGTACTTC

size: NA
V: TRBV18
J: TRBJ1-5
D: TRBD1
CDR3: CASSRGTGVGNQPQHF
DNA: TGTGCCAGCTCCCGTGGGACAGGGGTGGGCAATCAGCCCCAGCATTTT

size: NA
V: TRBV19
J: TRBJ2-1
D: NA
CDR3: CASSTGPSVGQGYNEQFF
DNA: TGTGCCAGTAGTACTGGGCCGTCCGTCGGACAAGGGTACAATGAGCAGTTCTTC

size: NA
V: TRBV18
J: TRBJ1-1
D: TRBD1
CDR3: CASSSTGRTEAFF
DNA: TGTGCCAGCTCATCGACAGGGAGAACTGAAGCTTTCTTT

size: NA
V: TRBV7-2
J: TRBJ2-3
D: TRBD2
CDR3: CASSHGLASFTDTQYF
DNA: TGTGCCAGCAGCCACGGACTAGCGAGTTTCACAGATACGCAGTATTTT

size: NA
V: TRBV28
J: TRBJ2-5
D: NA
CDR3: CASSFSERAQYF
DNA: TGTGCCAGCAGTTTTAGCGAGCGGGCCCAGTACTTC

size: few
V: TRBV6-5
J: TRBJ2-3
D: NA
CDR3: CASSSQGTGTDTQYF
DNA: TGTGCCAGCAGTTCTCAGGGAACGGGCACAGATACGCAGTATTTT

size: NA
V: TRBV5-1
J: TRBJ1-2
D: NA
CDR3: CASSLQGEDYGYTF
DNA: TGCGCCAGCAGCTTGCAGGGTGAGGACTATGGCTACACCTTC

size: NA
V: TRBV25-1
J: TRBJ2-1
D: TRBD2
CDR3: CASSRTSEYNEQFF
DNA: TGTGCCAGCAGCAGGACTAGCGAGTACAATGAGCAGTTCTTC

size: few
V: TRBV5-1
J: TRBJ1-5
D: TRBD1
CDR3: CASSSAGQGTGSQPQHF
DNA: TGCGCCAGCAGCTCGGCGGGACAGGGAACAGGGAGTCAGCCCCAGCATTTT

size: few
V: TRBV11-2
J: TRBJ2-4
D: NA
CDR3: CASSLVGAVLAKNIQYF
DNA: TGTGCCAGCAGCTTAGTAGGAGCGGTCCTAGCCAAAAACATTCAGTACTTC

size: NA
V: TRBV6-5
J: TRBJ1-5
D: NA
CDR3: CASSPGILRRHPQHF
DNA: TGTGCCAGCAGTCCCGGGATCCTCCGGCGGCATCCCCAGCATTTT

size: few
V: TRBV25-1
J: TRBJ1-5
D: NA
CDR3: CASHLDSYNQPQHF
DNA: TGTGCCAGCCACCTCGACAGCTACAATCAGCCCCAGCATTTT

size: NA
V: TRBV19
J: TRBJ2-6
D: NA
CDR3: CATSAGHGANVLTF
DNA: TGTGCCACCTCGGCGGGGCACGGGGCCAACGTCCTGACTTTC

size: few
V: TRBV29-1
J: TRBJ2-7
D: TRBD1
CDR3: CSVHQGESSYEQYF
DNA: TGCAGCGTTCATCAGGGGGAGAGCTCCTACGAGCAGTACTTC

size: NA
V: TRBV9
J: TRBJ1-5
D: NA
CDR3: CASSVLADQPQHF
DNA: TGTGCCAGCAGCGTATTGGCGGATCAGCCCCAGCATTTT

size: few
V: TRBV7-9
J: TRBJ2-5
D: NA
CDR3: CASRPNGGETQYF
DNA: TGTGCCAGCAGGCCCAACGGCGGAGAGACCCAGTACTTC

size: few
V: TRBV11-2
J: TRBJ1-1
D: TRBD1
CDR3: CASCRGRNTEAFF
DNA: TGTGCCAGCTGCAGGGGGAGGAACACTGAAGCTTTCTTT

size: few
V: TRBV29-1
J: TRBJ2-7
D: NA
CDR3: CSVRRDPSYEQYF
DNA: TGCAGCGTTCGGAGGGACCCATCCTACGAGCAGTACTTC

size: few
V: TRBV7-2
J: TRBJ1-1
D: NA
CDR3: CASSLDHNTEAFF
DNA: TGTGCCAGCAGCTTAGATCATAACACTGAAGCTTTCTTT

size: NA
V: TRBV27
J: TRBJ2-1
D: NA
CDR3: CASSLAFHPTYNEQFF
DNA: TGTGCCAGCAGTTTGGCCTTCCACCCAACCTACAATGAGCAGTTCTTC

size: NA
V: TRBV19
J: TRBJ1-2
D: NA
CDR3: CATSGSGGYTF
DNA: TGTGCCACATCGGGGTCCGGGGGCTACACCTTC

size: NA
V: TRBV6-5
J: TRBJ1-2
D: NA
CDR3: CASSYSGQGDYGYTF
DNA: TGTGCCAGCAGTTACTCGGGGCAGGGTGACTATGGCTACACCTTC

size: NA
V: TRBV7-3
J: TRBJ1-1
D: NA
CDR3: CASSLTGGQTEAFF
DNA: TGTGCCAGCAGCTTAACGGGGGGGCAGACTGAAGCTTTCTTT

size: few
V: TRBV28
J: TRBJ2-7
D: NA
CDR3: CASSLGRAYEQYF
DNA: TGTGCCAGCAGTTTAGGGCGGGCCTACGAGCAGTACTTC

size: NA
V: TRBV4-3
J: TRBJ2-1
D: TRBD2
CDR3: CASSQDRLAGGGEQFF
DNA: TGCGCCAGCAGCCAAGATCGACTAGCGGGAGGTGGTGAGCAGTTCTTC

size: NA
V: TRBV6-1
J: TRBJ2-2
D: NA
CDR3: CASSEQTAGGLFF
DNA: TGTGCCAGCAGTGAACAGACGGCCGGGGGGCTGTTTTTT

size: few
V: TRBV7-2
J: TRBJ1-5
D: TRBD1
CDR3: CASSLDRGKQPQHF
DNA: TGTGCCAGCAGCTTAGACAGGGGTAAACAGCCCCAGCATTTT

size: few
V: TRBV9
J: TRBJ1-3
D: NA
CDR3: CASSVVPGFSSGNTIYF
DNA: TGTGCCAGCAGCGTAGTTCCAGGGTTTAGCTCTGGAAACACCATATATTTT

size: few
V: TRBV6-6
J: TRBJ2-2
D: NA
CDR3: CASGAQWAGNTGELFF
DNA: TGTGCCAGCGGAGCCCAGTGGGCGGGAAACACCGGGGAGCTGTTTTTT

size: few
V: TRBV11-2
J: TRBJ1-5
D: TRBD1
CDR3: CASSPGQGITAQHF
DNA: TGTGCCAGCAGTCCGGGACAGGGAATAACGGCCCAGCATTTT

size: NA
V: TRBV18
J: TRBJ1-5
D: NA
CDR3: CASSPPDRSGHNQPQHF
DNA: TGTGCCAGCTCACCACCGGATAGGTCAGGACACAATCAGCCCCAGCATTTT

size: NA
V: TRBV30
J: TRBJ1-5
D: NA
CDR3: CAWSLGQGSNQPQHF
DNA: TGTGCCTGGAGTCTAGGGCAGGGCTCCAATCAGCCCCAGCATTTT

size: NA
V: TRBV4-2
J: TRBJ1-6
D: TRBD1
CDR3: CASSEGQHNSPLHF
DNA: TGTGCCAGCAGCGAGGGACAGCATAATTCACCCCTCCACTTT

size: NA
V: TRBV5-1
J: TRBJ2-3
D: TRBD2
CDR3: CASSLGLAGVGTDTQYF
DNA: TGCGCCAGCAGCCTAGGACTAGCGGGAGTAGGCACAGATACGCAGTATTTT

size: NA
V: TRBV15
J: TRBJ2-7
D: TRBD1
CDR3: CATSREGGTGSSYEQYF
DNA: TGTGCCACCAGCAGAGAGGGGGGGACAGGGAGCTCCTACGAGCAGTACTTC

size: few
V: TRBV7-2
J: TRBJ2-3
D: NA
CDR3: CASSSTGARDSDTQYF
DNA: TGTGCCAGCAGCTCGACCGGGGCCAGGGACTCAGATACGCAGTATTTT

size: few
V: TRBV28
J: TRBJ2-4
D: NA
CDR3: CASSLSQGPIPRIQYF
DNA: TGTGCCAGCAGTTTATCCCAGGGCCCCATTCCTCGCATTCAGTACTTC

size: few
V: TRBV15
J: TRBJ1-5
D: TRBD1
CDR3: CATSTADRGYSNQPQHF
DNA: TGTGCCACCAGCACGGCGGACAGGGGTTATAGCAATCAGCCCCAGCATTTT

size: NA
V: TRBV25-1
J: TRBJ1-1
D: NA
CDR3: CASSELTGTNTEAFF
DNA: TGTGCCAGCAGTGAACTTACAGGGACGAACACTGAAGCTTTCTTT

size: few
V: TRBV6-5
J: TRBJ1-5
D: NA
CDR3: CASGQGARGNQPQHF
DNA: TGTGCCAGTGGGCAGGGCGCCCGGGGCAATCAGCCCCAGCATTTT

size: few
V: TRBV14
J: TRBJ2-5
D: NA
CDR3: CASSQVGGGWETQYF
DNA: TGTGCCAGCAGCCAAGTCGGGGGAGGCTGGGAGACCCAGTACTTC

size: NA
V: TRBV19
J: TRBJ1-2
D: TRBD1
CDR3: CASSSTGRNYGYTF
DNA: TGTGCCAGTAGTTCGACAGGGCGTAACTATGGCTACACCTTC

size: few
V: TRBV29-1
J: TRBJ2-6
D: NA
CDR3: CSAAHPGTRQGLGANVLTF
DNA: TGCAGCGCCGCCCACCCGGGGACTCGACAAGGGCTGGGGGCCAACGTCCTGACTTTC

size: few
V: TRBV11-1
J: TRBJ2-1
D: TRBD1
CDR3: CASSFDRGYNEQFF
DNA: TGTGCCAGCAGCTTTGACAGGGGGTACAATGAGCAGTTCTTC

size: NA
V: TRBV9
J: TRBJ1-1
D: NA
CDR3: CASSVASGTEAFF
DNA: TGTGCCAGCAGCGTAGCTAGCGGAACTGAAGCTTTCTTT

size: few
V: TRBV19
J: TRBJ1-5
D: NA
CDR3: CASSIGLHSNQPQHF
DNA: TGTGCCAGTAGTATAGGGCTTCATAGCAATCAGCCCCAGCATTTT